The 3 T cell receptor beta chains presented below share a single source sample, sequenced in a study of cytomegalovirus exposure and HLA in healthy donors. The study ran its PCR with 60 Vbeta and 13 Jbeta primers. Method: immunoSEQ multiplex PCR; TCRdb's copy keeps in-frame clones and lacks some. The data hold 90,000 to 140,000 clones, with just under 80% observed a single time. Material for sequencing was PBMCs. The source is a male donor in good health and CMV-seronegative.

The chain combines TRBV27 with TRBJ2-7; 10 bases are a match to TRBD2. Germline assignment: CDR1 MNHEY and CDR2 SMNVEV (reference sequence). The V gene end was trimmed by 6 bases and the J gene end by 6 bases; junction bases not matched to a gene: 5. The CDR3 loop spans 13 amino acids. The CDR3 here is CASRRAGGGEQYF. CDR3 in DNA: TGTGCCAGCAGGAGAGCGGGGGGGGGCGAGCAGTACTTC.

The chain links TRBV11-2 to TRBJ2-5; weak D call: TRBD2 (6 bases). V shed 3 bases and J shed 8 bases, with 10 bases lying between them. Germline CDR1 and CDR2: SGHAT and FQNNGV. CDR3 length: 12 residues. CDR3 region: CASSLGGGTQYF. The CDR3 DNA reads as TGTGCCAGCAGCTTGGGAGGAGGAACCCAGTACTTC.

This rearrangement joins TRBV15 to TRBJ2-4; 13 positions match TRBD2. The CDR3 consists of 13 residues. V was pared by 5 bases and J by 9 bases, with 1 base of the junction left unmatched. Germline V gives CDR1 LNHNV, CDR2 YYDKDF (reference sequence). CDR3 sequence reads: CATSRTSGGIQYF. CDR3 DNA: TGTGCCACCAGCCGGACTAGCGGGGGCATTCAGTACTTC. The variable domain in full, completed from reference TRBV15 and TRBJ2-4, reads DAMVIQNPRYQVTQFGKPVTLSCSQTLNHNVMYWYQQKSSQAPKLLFHYYDKDFNNEADTPDNFQSRRPNTSFCFLDIRSPGLGDTAMYLCATSRTSGGIQYFGAGTRLSVL.